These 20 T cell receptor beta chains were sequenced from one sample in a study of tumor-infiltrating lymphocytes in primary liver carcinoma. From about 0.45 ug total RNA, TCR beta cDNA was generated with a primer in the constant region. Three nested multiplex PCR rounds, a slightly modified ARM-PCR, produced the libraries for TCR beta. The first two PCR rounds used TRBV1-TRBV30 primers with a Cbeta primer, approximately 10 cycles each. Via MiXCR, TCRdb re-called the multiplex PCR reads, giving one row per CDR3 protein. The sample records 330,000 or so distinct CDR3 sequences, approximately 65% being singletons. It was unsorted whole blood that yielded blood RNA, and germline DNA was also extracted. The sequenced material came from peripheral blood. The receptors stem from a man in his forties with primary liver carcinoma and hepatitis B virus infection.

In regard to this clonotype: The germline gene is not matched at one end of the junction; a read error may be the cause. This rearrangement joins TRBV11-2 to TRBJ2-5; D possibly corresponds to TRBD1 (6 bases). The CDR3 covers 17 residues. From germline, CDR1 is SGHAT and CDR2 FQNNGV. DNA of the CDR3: TGTGCCAGCAGCCTGGGTCGAGTACAGGGATCTCGAGAGACCCAGTATTTC. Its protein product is CASSLGRVQGSRETQYF.

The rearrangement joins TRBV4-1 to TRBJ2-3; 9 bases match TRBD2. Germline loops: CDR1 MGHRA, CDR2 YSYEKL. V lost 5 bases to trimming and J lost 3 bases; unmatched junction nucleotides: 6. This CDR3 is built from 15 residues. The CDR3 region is CASSNKAGGTDTQYF. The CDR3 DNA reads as TGCGCCAGCAGCAACAAAGCGGGAGGTACAGATACGCAGTATTTT.

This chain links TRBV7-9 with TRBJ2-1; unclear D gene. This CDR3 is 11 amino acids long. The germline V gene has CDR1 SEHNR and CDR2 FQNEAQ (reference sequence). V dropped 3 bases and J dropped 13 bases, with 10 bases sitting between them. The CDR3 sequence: CASSFSGIQFF. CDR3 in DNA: TGTGCCAGCAGCTTCTCGGGTATTCAGTTCTTC.

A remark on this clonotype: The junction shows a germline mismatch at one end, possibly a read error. The CDR3 DNA is TGTGCCAGGAGTTTGAGACTCTCCTATAATTCACCCCTCCACTTT. Translated: CARSLRLSYNSPLHF. This chain connects TRBV28 to TRBJ1-6, with D unclear. The CDR3 loop spans 15 amino acids. Germline V gene lookup returns CDR1 MDHEN and CDR2 SYDVKM. The full variable domain, its missing parts supplied by reference TRBV28 and TRBJ1-6, is DVKVTQSSRYLVKRTGEKVFLECVQDMDHENMFWYRQDPGLGLRLIYFSYDVKMKEKGDIPEGYSVSREKKERFSLILESASTNQTSMYLCARSLRLSYNSPLHFGNGTRLTVT.

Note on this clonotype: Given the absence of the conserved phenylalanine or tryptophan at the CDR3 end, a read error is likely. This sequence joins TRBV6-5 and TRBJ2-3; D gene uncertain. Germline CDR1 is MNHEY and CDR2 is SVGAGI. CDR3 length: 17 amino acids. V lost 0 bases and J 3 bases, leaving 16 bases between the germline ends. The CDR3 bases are TGTGCCAGCAGTTACTCTGATACCGGAGCACTAACAGATACGCAGTATTCT. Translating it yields CASSYSDTGALTDTQYS.

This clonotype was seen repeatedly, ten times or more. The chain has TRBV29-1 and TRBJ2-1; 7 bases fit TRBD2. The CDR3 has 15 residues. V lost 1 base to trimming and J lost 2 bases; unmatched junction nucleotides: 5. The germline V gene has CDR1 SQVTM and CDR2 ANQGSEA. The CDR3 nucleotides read TGCAGCGTTGAAGGCCAGGCGGGAGCCTACAATGAGCAGTTCTTC. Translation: CSVEGQAGAYNEQFF.

The CDR3 spells CSVATETSGRAYNEQFF. CDR3 coding DNA: TGCAGCGTTGCAACCGAGACTAGCGGGAGGGCCTACAATGAGCAGTTCTTC. The chain has TRBV29-1 and TRBJ2-1, with 14 bases matching TRBD2. J lost 2 bases, V lost 4 bases, and 7 bases had no gene match. CDR1 SQVTM and CDR2 ANQGSEA come from the germline V gene. The CDR3 totals 17 residues.

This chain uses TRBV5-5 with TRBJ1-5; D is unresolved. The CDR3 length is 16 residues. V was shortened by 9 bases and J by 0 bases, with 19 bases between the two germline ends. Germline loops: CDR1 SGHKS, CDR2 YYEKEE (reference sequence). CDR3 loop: CAIGLSAAASNQPQHF. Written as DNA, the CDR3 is TGTGCCATCGGCTTGTCGGCGGCAGCTAGCAATCAGCCCCAGCATTTT. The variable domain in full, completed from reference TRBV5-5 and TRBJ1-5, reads DAGVTQSPTHLIKTRGQQVTLRCSPISGHKSVSWYQQVLGQGPQFIFQYYEKEERGRGNFPDRFSARQFPNYSSELNVNALLLGDSALYLCAIGLSAAASNQPQHFGDGTRLSIL.

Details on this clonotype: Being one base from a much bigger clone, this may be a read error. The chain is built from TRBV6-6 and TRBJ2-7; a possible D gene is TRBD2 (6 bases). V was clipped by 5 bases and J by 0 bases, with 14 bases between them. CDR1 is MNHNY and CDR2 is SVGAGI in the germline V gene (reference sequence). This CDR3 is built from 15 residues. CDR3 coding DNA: TGTGCCAGCAGTGAGGCGGGATGGCCCTCCTACGAGCAGTACTTC. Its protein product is CASSEAGWPSYEQYF.

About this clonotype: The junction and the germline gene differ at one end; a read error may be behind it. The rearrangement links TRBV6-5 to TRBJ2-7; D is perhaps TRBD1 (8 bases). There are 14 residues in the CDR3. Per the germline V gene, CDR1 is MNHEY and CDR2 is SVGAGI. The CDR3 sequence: CSSSYNRGGHEQYF. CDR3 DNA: TGTTCCAGCAGTTACAACAGGGGGGGGCATGAGCAGTACTTC.

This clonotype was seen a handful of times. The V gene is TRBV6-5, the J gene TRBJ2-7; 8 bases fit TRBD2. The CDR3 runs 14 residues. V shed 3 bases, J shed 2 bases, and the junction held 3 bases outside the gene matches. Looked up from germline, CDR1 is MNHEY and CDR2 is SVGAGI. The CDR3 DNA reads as TGTGCCAGCAGTTATAGCGGGAATCCCTACGAGCAGTACTTC. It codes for CASSYSGNPYEQYF.

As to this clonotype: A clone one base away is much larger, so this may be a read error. This CDR3 reads CTSSPQTGPRMGDTQYF. Here the CDR3 DNA reads TGCACCAGCAGCCCCCAGACAGGACCGAGAATGGGAGATACGCAGTATTTT. The rearrangement uses TRBV4-1 and TRBJ2-3; the D gene is possibly TRBD1 (6 bases). The CDR3 covers 17 residues. Per the germline V gene, CDR1 is MGHRA and CDR2 is YSYEKL.

The CDR3 DNA sequence: TGTGCCAGCAGGCCCGGGACTAGCGGGAGTCTTTACGAGCAGTACTTC. Protein sequence: CASRPGTSGSLYEQYF. This sequence joins TRBV5-4 and TRBJ2-7, with 14 bases identical to TRBD2. Looked up from germline, CDR1 is SGHNT and CDR2 is YYREEE (reference sequence). CDR3 length: 16 amino acids. V shed 5 bases, J shed 4 bases, and the junction held 8 bases outside the gene matches. The variable domain in full, with the rest retrieved from reference TRBV5-4 and TRBJ2-7, is ETGVTQSPTHLIKTRGQQVTLRCSSQSGHNTVSWYQQALGQGPQFIFQYYREEENGRGNFPPRFSGLQFPNYSSELNVNALELDDSALYLCASRPGTSGSLYEQYFGPGTRLTVT.

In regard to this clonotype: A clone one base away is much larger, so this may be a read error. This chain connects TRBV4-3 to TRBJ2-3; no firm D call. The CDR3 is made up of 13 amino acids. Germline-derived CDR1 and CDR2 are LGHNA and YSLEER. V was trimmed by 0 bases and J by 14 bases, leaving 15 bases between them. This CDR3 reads CASSQEWDSDRYF. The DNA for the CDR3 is TGCGCCAGCAGCCAAGAGTGGGATTCGGACCGGTATTTT.

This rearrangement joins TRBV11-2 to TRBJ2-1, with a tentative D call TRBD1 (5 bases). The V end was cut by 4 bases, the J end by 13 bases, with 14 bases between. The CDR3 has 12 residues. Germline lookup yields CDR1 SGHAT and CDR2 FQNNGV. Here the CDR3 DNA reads TGTGCCAGCAGCTGCTCGCCTAGGGGTCAGTTCTTC. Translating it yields CASSCSPRGQFF.

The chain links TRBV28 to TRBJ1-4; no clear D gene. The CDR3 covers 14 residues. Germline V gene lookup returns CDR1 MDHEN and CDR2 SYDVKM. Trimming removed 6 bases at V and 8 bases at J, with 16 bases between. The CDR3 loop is CASSPERDREKLFF. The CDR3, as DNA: TGTGCCAGCAGCCCCGAGAGGGATCGGGAAAAACTGTTTTTT.

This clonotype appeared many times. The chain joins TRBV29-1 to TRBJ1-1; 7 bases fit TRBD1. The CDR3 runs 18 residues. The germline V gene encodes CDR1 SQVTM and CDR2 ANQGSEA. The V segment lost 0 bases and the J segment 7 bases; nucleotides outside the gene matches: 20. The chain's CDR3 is CSVEDGYGNPGQRNEAFF. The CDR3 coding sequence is TGCAGCGTTGAAGATGGATACGGGAACCCGGGACAGCGAAATGAAGCTTTCTTT.

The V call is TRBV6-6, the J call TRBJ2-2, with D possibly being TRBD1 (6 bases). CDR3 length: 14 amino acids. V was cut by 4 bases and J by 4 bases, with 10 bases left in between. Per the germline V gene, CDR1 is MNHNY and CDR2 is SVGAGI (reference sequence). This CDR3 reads CASSSLDSTGELFF. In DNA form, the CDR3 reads TGTGCCAGCAGTTCGCTGGACAGCACCGGGGAGCTGTTTTTT.

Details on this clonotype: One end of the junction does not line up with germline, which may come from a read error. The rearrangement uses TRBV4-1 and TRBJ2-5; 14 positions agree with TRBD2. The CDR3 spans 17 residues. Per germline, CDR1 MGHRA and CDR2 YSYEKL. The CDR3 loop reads CASIQARLAGGEETQYF. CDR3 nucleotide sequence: TGCGCCAGCATCCAAGCCCGACTAGCGGGAGGGGAGGAGACTCAGTACTTC.

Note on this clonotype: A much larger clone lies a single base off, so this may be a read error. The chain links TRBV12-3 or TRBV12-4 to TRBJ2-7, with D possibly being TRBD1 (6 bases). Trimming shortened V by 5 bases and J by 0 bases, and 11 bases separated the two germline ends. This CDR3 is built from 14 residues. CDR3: CASSGGQTSYEQYF. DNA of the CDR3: TGTGCCAGCAGTGGTGGACAGACCTCCTACGAGCAGTACTTC.